Following are 27 T cell receptor beta chains from one sample sequenced in a study of blood T cell repertoires in COVID-19. Only in-frame clones appear in the TCRdb table, and some are missing; sequencing was by immunoSEQ multiplex PCR. This table holds about 59,000 clones, roughly 90% found once. Material: peripheral blood. The receptors originated from an elderly man in a cohort sampled during active COVID-19.

CDR3 nucleotides: TGTGCCAGCAAGCGGGCGTACGAGCAGTACTTC. Protein: CASKRAYEQYF. The chain uses TRBV6-5 and TRBJ2-7, with D tentatively TRBD2 (6 bases). Germline loops: CDR1 MNHEY, CDR2 SVGAGI. CDR3 length equals 11 residues. Trimming stripped 7 bases from V and 4 bases from J, with 8 bases between.

J is TRBJ1-5 and V is TRBV27; D is uncertain. This CDR3 is 13 amino acids long. The V end was cut by 5 bases, the J end by 2 bases, with 7 bases between. Germline values: CDR1 MNHEY, CDR2 SMNVEV (reference sequence). The CDR3 protein is CASSDEGNQPQHF. Here the CDR3 DNA reads TGTGCCAGCAGTGACGAGGGCAATCAGCCCCAGCATTTT.

The rearrangement links TRBV30 to TRBJ1-2; no clear D. Looked up from germline, CDR1 is GTSNPN and CDR2 is SVGIG (reference sequence). V lost 0 bases, J lost 0 bases, and 8 bases lay in between. The CDR3 has 14 amino acids. The CDR3 DNA reads as TGTGCCTGGAGTGTACGGGGAACTAACTATGGCTACACCTTC. As protein: CAWSVRGTNYGYTF.

This clone appeared a single time. This chain links TRBV3-1 (or the pseudogene TRBV3-2) with TRBJ1-5, with 11 nucleotides matching TRBD1. From germline, CDR1 is LGHDT and CDR2 YNNKEL (reference sequence). The CDR3 is 15 residues long. V shed 4 bases and J 6 bases; nucleotides not matched to a gene: 5. As DNA, the CDR3 is TGTGCCAGCAGCCCCGGACAGGGGGCGTTTCAGCCCCAGCATTTT. Translated: CASSPGQGAFQPQHF.

The chain links TRBV5-1 to TRBJ2-5; 9 nucleotides agree with TRBD1. V gave up 1 base and J gave up 4 bases; unmatched junction bases: 5. Germline-derived CDR1 and CDR2 are SGHRS and YFSETQ. The CDR3 extends over 15 amino acids. CDR3 protein: CASSLPGQGGETQYF. CDR3 nucleotides: TGCGCCAGCAGCTTGCCGGGACAGGGAGGAGAGACCCAGTACTTC.

This sequence joins TRBV3-1 (or the pseudogene TRBV3-2) and TRBJ2-5; 8 bases align to TRBD1. Trimming cost V 4 bases and J 0 bases; bases outside gene matches: 10. CDR3 size: 17 residues. Germline assignment: CDR1 LGHDT and CDR2 YNNKEL (reference sequence). The CDR3 is CASSRTSGGPYQETQYF. The CDR3 DNA sequence: TGTGCCAGCAGCCGAACATCAGGGGGCCCCTACCAAGAGACCCAGTACTTC.

V gene TRBV20-1 combines with J gene TRBJ2-2, with 9 bases aligning to TRBD2. The ends lost 3 bases at V and 4 bases at J; junction bases unmatched: 6. This CDR3 is 15 amino acids long. CDR1 is DFQATT and CDR2 is SNEGSKA in the germline V gene (reference sequence). CDR3: CSASYSGRSTGELFF. As DNA, the CDR3 is TGCAGTGCTAGTTATAGCGGGAGAAGCACCGGGGAGCTGTTTTTT.

The rearrangement joins TRBV6-5 to TRBJ1-2; D is uncertain. The CDR3 consists of 13 residues. The germline V and J ends were trimmed by 0 bases and 2 bases, with 4 bases remaining between them. Germline loops: CDR1 MNHEY, CDR2 SVGAGI. This CDR3 reads CASSYSRNYGYTF. The DNA of the CDR3 is TGTGCCAGCAGTTACTCCCGGAACTATGGCTACACCTTC.

The chain uses TRBV7-2 and TRBJ2-3, with 9 bases that match TRBD2. The V and J ends lost 6 bases and 4 bases, in that order; junction bases with no gene match: 14. From germline, CDR1 is SGHTA and CDR2 FQGNSA. CDR3 length: 17 amino acids. Written as DNA, the CDR3 is TGTGCCAGCAGGCCGCGGGGTAGCGGGAGCGTCGCAGATACGCAGTATTTT. This codes for CASRPRGSGSVADTQYF.

The V gene is TRBV11-3, the J gene TRBJ2-1; 10 bases line up with TRBD1. Germline CDR1 SGHNT, CDR2 YENEEA. J was trimmed by 5 bases and V by 5 bases; bases with no gene match: 6. This CDR3 is built from 15 residues. The DNA of the CDR3 is TGTGCCAGCAGCCCGGGACAGGGGCTAGACAATGAGCAGTTCTTC. Its translation is CASSPGQGLDNEQFF.

The gene calls are TRBV27 and TRBJ1-2; the D gene is possibly TRBD1 (5 bases). The V and J ends lost 7 bases and 6 bases respectively, with 15 bases between them. Germline lookup yields CDR1 MNHEY and CDR2 SMNVEV (reference sequence). The CDR3 loop spans 13 amino acids. The CDR3: CASKAGMGDGYTF. CDR3 DNA: TGTGCCAGCAAGGCGGGAATGGGGGATGGCTACACCTTC.

J is TRBJ1-1 and V is TRBV18, with D perhaps matching TRBD1 (5 bases). Germline V gives CDR1 KGHSH, CDR2 LQKENI. V dropped 3 bases and J dropped 1 base, with 18 bases sitting between them. The CDR3 is 17 residues long. The CDR3 nucleotides are TGTGCCAGCTCACCCCCGCTTTTAGGGGTCTCGAACACTGAAGCTTTCTTT. Protein: CASSPPLLGVSNTEAFF.

The gene calls are TRBV11-2 and TRBJ1-3, with D perhaps matching TRBD1 (6 bases). The germline V gene encodes CDR1 SGHAT and CDR2 FQNNGV. Trimming left V 3 bases short and J 4 bases short, with 13 bases between. The CDR3 is 15 amino acids. CDR3 loop: CASSFNRVDGNTIYF. For the CDR3, the DNA is TGTGCCAGCAGCTTTAACAGGGTGGACGGAAACACCATATATTTT.

The V gene is TRBV7-9, the J gene TRBJ1-2, with D perhaps TRBD1 (6 bases). CDR1 SEHNR and CDR2 FQNEAQ come from the germline V gene (reference sequence). Trimming cost V 2 bases and J 8 bases, with 18 bases left between them. The CDR3 is 15 amino acids. CDR3 bases: TGTGCCAGCAGCTTAAGACTTCCAGGGGAGCGGGGCTACACCTTC. Its protein product is CASSLRLPGERGYTF.

V is TRBV7-2 and J is TRBJ1-1; the match to TRBD1 covers 8 bases. CDR1 and CDR2 from the germline V gene are SGHTA and FQGNSA. The length of the CDR3 is 15 residues. V lost 1 base to trimming and J lost 3 bases; unmatched junction nucleotides: 4. CDR3 sequence: CASSLVQGADTEAFF. The CDR3 DNA reads TGTGCCAGCAGCTTAGTTCAGGGGGCGGACACTGAAGCTTTCTTT. Full variable domain (outside the CDR3, taken from reference TRBV7-2 and TRBJ1-1): GAGVSQSPSNKVTEKGKDVELRCDPISGHTALYWYRQSLGQGLEFLIYFQGNSAPDKSGLPSDRFSAERTGGSVSTLTIQRTQQEDSAVYLCASSLVQGADTEAFFGQGTRLTVV.

In its sample, this clone was seen once. This sequence joins TRBV27 and TRBJ2-5; unclear D gene. Germline CDR1 and CDR2: MNHEY and SMNVEV (reference sequence). The CDR3 is made up of 13 amino acids. The germline V and J ends were trimmed by 0 bases and 4 bases, with 6 bases remaining between them. The CDR3 protein is CASSLSRLETQYF. The CDR3 nucleotides are TGTGCCAGCAGTTTATCACGGTTAGAGACCCAGTACTTC.

This clone has only one observation. The CDR3 protein is CASRESSGGASEQYF. The DNA for the CDR3 is TGTGCCAGCAGGGAATCTAGCGGGGGGGCTTCCGAGCAGTACTTC. V usage is TRBV7-2 and J usage is TRBJ2-7, with TRBD2 matching 12 bases. In germline, CDR1 is SGHTA, CDR2 FQGNSA. This CDR3 has 15 residues. J gave up 6 bases and V 6 bases, and 9 bases lay outside the gene matches.

The V call is TRBV5-4, the J call TRBJ1-2; tentative D call: TRBD1 (6 bases). The CDR3 has 16 amino acids. Looked up from germline, CDR1 is SGHNT and CDR2 is YYREEE (reference sequence). The V end was cut by 0 bases, the J end by 7 bases, with 19 bases between. CDR3 protein: CASSLVSRTALLGYTF. CDR3 in DNA: TGTGCCAGCAGCTTGGTTTCTAGGACAGCACTTCTTGGCTACACCTTC.

The chain recombines TRBV19 with TRBJ1-6; D might be TRBD1 (5 bases). V lost 6 bases, J lost 6 bases, and 12 bases lay in between. The length of the CDR3 is 14 residues. Germline loops: CDR1 LNHDA, CDR2 SQIVND (reference sequence). The CDR3 DNA sequence: TGTGCCAGTAGCCGGGACGGGAGTAATTCACCCCTCCACTTT. As protein: CASSRDGSNSPLHF.

The chain has TRBV10-2 and TRBJ2-4; tentatively, D is TRBD2 (5 bases). The CDR3 totals 12 residues. With 4 bases removed from V and 9 bases from J, the gap between germline ends came to 10 bases. Per the germline V gene, CDR1 is WSHSY and CDR2 is SAAADI. CDR3 in DNA: TGCGCCAGCAGTGGCGGGCTGGTCATTCAGTACTTC. It yields the protein CASSGGLVIQYF.

The gene calls are TRBV7-9 and TRBJ2-7; tentative D call: TRBD1 (6 bases). This CDR3 has 14 residues. The germline V and J ends were trimmed by 5 bases and 6 bases, with 17 bases remaining between them. Germline CDR1 SEHNR, CDR2 FQNEAQ (reference sequence). As DNA, the CDR3 is TGTGCCAGCAGCGCAGTTACAGGGTTCAGCGAGCAGTACTTC. Protein product: CASSAVTGFSEQYF.

The J gene is TRBJ1-1, the V gene TRBV19; maybe TRBD1 (5 bases). The germline V gene has CDR1 LNHDA and CDR2 SQIVND (reference sequence). There are 16 residues in the CDR3. Trimming took off 4 bases at V and 0 bases at J, with 15 bases between the two ends. The CDR3 is CASSSPPGLVNTEAFF. In nucleotides, the CDR3 is TGTGCCAGTAGTAGCCCTCCGGGACTTGTGAACACTGAAGCTTTCTTT.

In DNA form, the CDR3 reads TGTGCCAGCAGCTTTGCAGGGGGGACTTCCTATGGCTACACCTTC. Translated: CASSFAGGTSYGYTF. The chain employs TRBV7-2 and TRBJ1-2; TRBD1 matches at 7 bases. After removal of 3 bases from V and 4 bases from J, the junction contained 8 bases not matched to a gene. This CDR3 is built from 15 residues. Per germline, CDR1 SGHTA and CDR2 FQGNSA. The full variable domain, completed using reference TRBV7-2 and TRBJ1-2, is GAGVSQSPSNKVTEKGKDVELRCDPISGHTALYWYRQSLGQGLEFLIYFQGNSAPDKSGLPSDRFSAERTGGSVSTLTIQRTQQEDSAVYLCASSFAGGTSYGYTFGSGTRLTVV.

The chain has TRBV7-2 and TRBJ1-2, with 9 bases lining up with TRBD1. Germline V CDR1 and CDR2: SGHTA, FQGNSA. The CDR3 runs 15 residues. With 3 bases clipped from V and 8 bases from J, the junction kept 10 bases outside the gene matches. In DNA form, the CDR3 reads TGTGCCAGCAGCTTCACGGGACAGGGAAAAGGGGGCTACACCTTC. Translating gives CASSFTGQGKGGYTF.

This rearrangement joins TRBV27 to TRBJ1-2, with 7 bases aligning to TRBD1. This CDR3 has 13 residues. Germline lookup yields CDR1 MNHEY and CDR2 SMNVEV (reference sequence). J gave up 2 bases and V 5 bases, and 2 bases lay outside the gene matches. The CDR3 bases are TGTGCCAGCAGTCCGACAGGGAACTATGGCTACACCTTC. This sequence encodes CASSPTGNYGYTF.

The chain joins TRBV24-1 to TRBJ1-3; TRBD1 aligns across 7 bases. Trimming took 6 bases from V and 3 from J; bases not matched to a gene: 10. Germline CDR1 KGHDR, CDR2 SFDVKD. This CDR3 is 16 amino acids long. CDR3: CATSPTGAVFGNTIYF. The CDR3 bases are TGTGCCACCAGTCCAACAGGGGCCGTTTTTGGAAACACCATATATTTT.

The chain uses TRBV5-6 and TRBJ1-2, with TRBD1 matching over 10 bases. After removal of 4 bases from V and 2 bases from J, the junction contained 2 bases not matched to a gene. The CDR3 sequence is 14 residues long. In germline, CDR1 is SGHDT, CDR2 YYEEEE. CDR3 DNA sequence: TGTGCCAGCAGCGAGGACAGGGGGAACTATGGCTACACCTTC. Amino acid sequence: CASSEDRGNYGYTF.